Below, 26 T cell receptor beta chains from the same sample are listed, as sequenced in a study of blood T cells in healthy people across ages. Primers used in a second PCR of roughly 7 to 12 cycles were a sample-barcoded 5' primer and a J-beta primer mix. TCRdb processed the 5' RACE reads anew with MiXCR; each CDR3 protein has one entry. The sample lists fewer than 2,000,000 distinct CDR3 sequences, about 35% occurring once. Input material: blood. These receptors all come from a woman younger than 45 in good health.

The J gene is TRBJ1-5, the V gene TRBV5-1, with 7 bases fitting TRBD1. The trim removed 4 bases at V and 3 bases at J, leaving 7 bases unmatched. The CDR3 totals 15 residues. Germline assignment: CDR1 SGHRS and CDR2 YFSETQ. CDR3 sequence (DNA): TGCGCCAGCAGCGTTACAGGGGAGATCAATCAGCCCCAGCATTTT. Residues: CASSVTGEINQPQHF.

This clonotype was seen ten or more times. The rearrangement joins TRBV20-1 to TRBJ2-7, with 13 nucleotides matching TRBD2. The CDR3 consists of 16 residues. V shed 0 bases, J shed 6 bases, and the junction held 8 bases outside the gene matches. Per germline, CDR1 DFQATT and CDR2 SNEGSKA (reference sequence). The CDR3 loop is CSARDPLRTSGSEQYF. In nucleotides, the CDR3 is TGCAGTGCTAGAGATCCCCTAAGGACTAGCGGGAGCGAGCAGTACTTC.

This clonotype was recorded a few times. V usage is TRBV20-1 and J usage is TRBJ2-7; tentatively, D is TRBD2 (6 bases). This CDR3 contains 13 residues. Germline CDR1 is DFQATT and CDR2 is SNEGSKA (reference sequence). CDR3 in DNA: TGCAGCGCCTGCGAGCGGGCGACCTACGAGCAGTACTTC. The encoded protein is CSACERATYEQYF.

In this sample, this clonotype turned up a few times. The gene calls are TRBV12-3 or TRBV12-4 and TRBJ2-5, with 9 bases matching TRBD2. The V segment lost 0 bases and the J segment 5 bases; nucleotides outside the gene matches: 7. The CDR3 covers 16 residues. In nucleotides, the CDR3 is TGTGCCAGCAGTTTAGCGCCGCTAGCGGGAACCGAGACCCAGTACTTC. It codes for CASSLAPLAGTETQYF.

A note on this clonotype: Germline and junction disagree at one end, which may indicate a read error. J is TRBJ2-1 and V is TRBV3-1, with D perhaps matching TRBD1 (6 bases). CDR1 and CDR2 from the germline V gene are LGHDT and YNNKEL (reference sequence). The CDR3 has 14 residues. CDR3 residues: CASSPGAGDNGQFF. DNA for the CDR3: TGTGCCAGCAGCCCCGGGGCTGGGGACAATGGGCAGTTCTTC.

CDR3 bases: TGTGCCAGCAGTGAAGGGGGTACAGGGGGAGCTTTCTTT. This codes for CASSEGGTGGAFF. The gene calls are TRBV2 and TRBJ1-1; 8 bases are a match to TRBD1. In germline, CDR1 is SNHLY, CDR2 FYNNEI. There are 13 residues in the CDR3. V was clipped by 1 base and J by 10 bases; unmatched bases: 5.

This clonotype was observed once. The chain carries TRBV6-5 and TRBJ2-1; 8 bases align to TRBD1. With V trimmed by 4 bases and J by 10 bases, 12 bases remained unmatched. This CDR3 comprises 15 residues. Germline values: CDR1 MNHEY, CDR2 SVGAGI. As DNA, the CDR3 is TGTGCCAGCAGTTCCCGGACAGGGCCCGCTATGGAGCAGTTCTTC. It codes for CASSSRTGPAMEQFF.

V usage is TRBV30 and J usage is TRBJ1-2; no definite D call. Germline CDR1 and CDR2: GTSNPN and SVGIG (reference sequence). The CDR3 is made up of 14 amino acids. Trimming shortened V by 6 bases and J by 3 bases, and 17 bases separated the two germline ends. The CDR3 here is CACHYTGLYYGYTF. The DNA of the CDR3 is TGTGCCTGTCACTACACCGGGCTTTACTATGGCTACACCTTC.

The chain couples TRBV3-1 to TRBJ2-3, with no clear D. The CDR3 length is 14 residues. With 8 bases removed from V and 4 bases from J, the gap between germline ends came to 16 bases. Germline CDR1 reads LGHDT; CDR2 reads YNNKEL (reference sequence). The CDR3 nucleotides read TGTGCCAGCCGGACGGGTGGGTGGCCAGATACGCAGTATTTT. This encodes CASRTGGWPDTQYF.

This chain joins TRBV6-1 and TRBJ1-2; tentative D call: TRBD1 (6 bases). The length of the CDR3 is 17 residues. V shed 7 bases and J shed 0 bases, with 21 bases lying between them. CDR1 is MNHNS and CDR2 is SASEGT in the germline V gene. The CDR3: CASTPTGRGYTNYGYTF. The CDR3 bases are TGTGCCAGCACGCCAACCGGCAGGGGATATACTAACTATGGCTACACCTTC.

As for this clonotype: A single base separates this from a much larger clone, so it may be a read error. V and J are TRBV10-3 and TRBJ2-7; the D is unclear. The CDR3 loop spans 14 amino acids. Trimming took 4 bases from V and 3 from J, leaving 13 bases between them. Germline-derived CDR1 and CDR2 are ENHRY and SYGVKD. In DNA form, the CDR3 reads TGTGCCATCAGTGTTAGGACGGCAAGCTACGAGCAGTACTTC. It specifies CAISVRTASYEQYF.

The chain joins TRBV29-1 to TRBJ2-5; the D gene is possibly TRBD2 (5 bases). The V gene lost 4 bases and the J gene lost 5 bases, with 17 bases spanning the gap. The CDR3 covers 14 residues. CDR1 is SQVTM, CDR2 ANQGSEA, per germline. Here the CDR3 DNA reads TGCAGCGTTGGTGCGGGTGCTGGGGTGGAGACCCAGTACTTC. Translated, it gives CSVGAGAGVETQYF.

CDR3 amino acids: CASSSDLGGRETQYF. The CDR3 region has the DNA TGTGCCAGCAGTTCCGACTTGGGGGGGCGGGAGACCCAGTACTTC. This chain links TRBV27 with TRBJ2-5, with a tentative D call TRBD2 (7 bases). CDR3 length: 15 residues. Trimming removed 4 bases at V and 5 bases at J, with 17 bases between. The V gene's germline CDR1 is MNHEY and CDR2 SMNVEV (reference sequence).

The gene calls are TRBV29-1 and TRBJ2-4; TRBD1 might be the D (5 bases). The CDR3 extends over 11 amino acids. The V end was cut by 4 bases, the J end by 9 bases, with 10 bases between. Germline V gene data show CDR1 as SQVTM and CDR2 as ANQGSEA. The CDR3 nucleotides read TGCAGCGTTGCAAGGGGAAGCATTCAGTACTTC. As protein: CSVARGSIQYF.

The rearrangement joins TRBV9 to TRBJ1-5, with D perhaps matching TRBD1 (5 bases). This CDR3 has 15 residues. Per the germline V gene, CDR1 is SGDLS and CDR2 is YYNGEE. The V end was cut by 2 bases, the J end by 1 base, with 10 bases between. The CDR3 loop reads CASSVGVTSNQPQHF. CDR3 DNA: TGTGCCAGCAGCGTGGGGGTCACGAGCAATCAGCCCCAGCATTTT.

This clonotype was observed at least ten times. V usage is TRBV12-3 or TRBV12-4 and J usage is TRBJ2-7; 7 bases are a match to TRBD1. V trimming: 7 bases; J trimming: 2 bases; junction bases outside the gene matches: 8. The CDR3 sequence is 14 residues long. CDR3 amino acids: CASNSRGLTYEQYF. CDR3 DNA sequence: TGTGCCAGCAATTCAAGGGGGCTAACCTACGAGCAGTACTTC.

In its sample, this clonotype was seen a few times. This chain uses TRBV5-1 with TRBJ2-7; 8 nucleotides match TRBD1. Germline trimming cut 4 bases from V and 3 bases from J; bases unmatched to any gene: 9. There are 15 residues in the CDR3. Germline V lookup: CDR1 SGHRS, CDR2 YFSETQ. CDR3 sequence: CASSPGQGRVYEQYF. The CDR3, as DNA: TGCGCCAGCAGCCCCGGACAGGGACGGGTCTACGAGCAGTACTTC. The variable domain in full, completed from reference TRBV5-1 and TRBJ2-7, reads KAGVTQTPRYLIKTRGQQVTLSCSPISGHRSVSWYQQTPGQGLQFLFEYFSETQRNKGNFPGRFSGRQFSNSRSEMNVSTLELGDSALYLCASSPGQGRVYEQYFGPGTRLTVT.

This clonotype has at least ten counts. The chain carries TRBV12-3 or TRBV12-4 and TRBJ2-1; 8 bases match TRBD2. CDR3 length: 13 residues. V gave up 6 bases and J gave up 7 bases; unmatched junction bases: 5. The CDR3 sequence: CASSVLAENEQFF. In nucleotides, the CDR3 is TGTGCCAGCAGCGTACTAGCGGAAAATGAGCAGTTCTTC.

This clonotype was observed a few times. V and J are TRBV11-2 and TRBJ2-3; 7 nucleotides line up with TRBD2. The V gene end was trimmed by 3 bases and the J gene end by 4 bases; junction bases not matched to a gene: 4. The CDR3 covers 14 residues. Germline V gene lookup returns CDR1 SGHAT and CDR2 FQNNGV. The CDR3 bases are TGTGCCAGCAGCTTCGCGGGGGAAGCAGATACGCAGTATTTT. Protein sequence: CASSFAGEADTQYF.

V and J are TRBV28 and TRBJ2-7, with 13 bases aligning to TRBD2. The CDR3 spans 19 residues. J lost 2 bases, V lost 4 bases, and 14 bases had no gene match. CDR1 is MDHEN, CDR2 SYDVKM, per germline. The CDR3 is CASSSGLAGAHKQAYEQYF. The CDR3 DNA sequence: TGTGCCAGCAGTTCTGGACTAGCGGGAGCTCACAAGCAGGCCTACGAGCAGTACTTC.

The chain recombines TRBV20-1 with TRBJ2-7; a possible D gene is TRBD2 (6 bases). Trimming cost V 7 bases and J 5 bases, with 18 bases left between them. The CDR3 is 13 residues long. CDR1 DFQATT and CDR2 SNEGSKA come from the germline V gene (reference sequence). The chain's CDR3 is CSVPTGWRDEQYF. The CDR3 nucleotides are TGCAGTGTTCCGACGGGTTGGAGGGACGAGCAGTACTTC.

The chain is built from TRBV20-1 and TRBJ2-1, with D possibly being TRBD2 (5 bases). V was clipped by 0 bases and J by 0 bases, with 12 bases between them. Germline V gene lookup returns CDR1 DFQATT and CDR2 SNEGSKA (reference sequence). The CDR3 contains 16 residues. The DNA of the CDR3 is TGCAGTGCTAGAGATCGAGACGGGGTCTCCTACAATGAGCAGTTCTTC. Protein sequence: CSARDRDGVSYNEQFF.

The rearrangement joins TRBV9 to TRBJ1-1; no reliable D call. From germline, CDR1 is SGDLS and CDR2 YYNGEE. The CDR3 is made up of 13 amino acids. Trimming removed 3 bases at V and 4 bases at J, with 10 bases between. This CDR3 is CASSDPPSTEAFF. DNA of the CDR3: TGTGCCAGCAGCGACCCCCCCAGCACTGAAGCTTTCTTT.

In this sample, this clonotype turned up a few times. The chain couples TRBV5-6 to TRBJ2-7, with a possible D match to TRBD2 (6 bases). CDR1 SGHDT and CDR2 YYEEEE come from the germline V gene. The CDR3 is 14 residues long. Trimming cost V 0 bases and J 3 bases, with 10 bases left between them. The CDR3 nucleotides are TGTGCCAGCAGCTTGGGGGGGGTCTACTACGAGCAGTACTTC. The encoded protein is CASSLGGVYYEQYF.

There are a few counts of this clonotype. This rearrangement joins TRBV28 to TRBJ1-1; D remains unclear. In germline, CDR1 is MDHEN, CDR2 SYDVKM. V was shortened by 3 bases and J by 0 bases, with 11 bases between the two germline ends. There are 15 residues in the CDR3. Written as DNA, the CDR3 is TGTGCCAGCAGTTTCCTCCCTCCGCTGAACACTGAAGCTTTCTTT. It encodes CASSFLPPLNTEAFF.

The V call is TRBV20-1, the J call TRBJ2-7, with 9 bases lining up with TRBD2. The CDR3 runs to 16 residues. J was trimmed by 4 bases and V by 0 bases; bases with no gene match: 10. CDR1 and CDR2 from the germline V gene are DFQATT and SNEGSKA (reference sequence). The DNA of the CDR3 is TGCAGTGCTAGAGATGGTAGCGGGGGCGGATATTACGAGCAGTACTTC. It encodes CSARDGSGGGYYEQYF.